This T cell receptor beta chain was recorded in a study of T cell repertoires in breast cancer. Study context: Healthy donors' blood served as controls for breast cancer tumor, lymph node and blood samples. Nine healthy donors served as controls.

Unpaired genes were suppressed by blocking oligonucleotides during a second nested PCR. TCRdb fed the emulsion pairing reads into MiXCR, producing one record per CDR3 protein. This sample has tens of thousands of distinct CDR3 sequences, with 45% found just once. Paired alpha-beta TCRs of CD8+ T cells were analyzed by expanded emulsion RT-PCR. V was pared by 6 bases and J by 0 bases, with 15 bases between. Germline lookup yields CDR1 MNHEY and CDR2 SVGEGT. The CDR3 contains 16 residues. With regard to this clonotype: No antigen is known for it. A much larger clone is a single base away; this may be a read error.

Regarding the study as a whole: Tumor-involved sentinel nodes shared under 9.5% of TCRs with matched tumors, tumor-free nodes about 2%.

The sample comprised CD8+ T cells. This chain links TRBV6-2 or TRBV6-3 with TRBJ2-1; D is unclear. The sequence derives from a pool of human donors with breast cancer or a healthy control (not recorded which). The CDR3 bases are TGTGCCAGCAGCGAACCAGCTATCACCTCCTACAATGAGCAGTTCTTC. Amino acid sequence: CASSEPAITSYNEQFF.